This T cell receptor beta chain was recorded in a study of blood T cell repertoires in COVID-19. Study in general: T cells, B-cell-depleted T cells, or PBMCs provided the cDNA or gDNA that served as material.

In its sample, this clone was seen once. Authors' analysis steps: Amplification of reference gene primers was used by the study to estimate nucleated cell counts. TCRdb's copy holds only in-frame clones and misses some; the assay was immunoSEQ multiplex PCR. That table supplies the V and J calls and clone size; D and trimming were determined from the DNA. The profile covers 35,000 to 45,000 clones, with around 83% appearing a single time and around 64% taken by the ten largest. CDR3 size: 15 residues. Unmatched junction bases numbered 8, after V lost 7 bases and J lost 7 bases. Germline V CDR1 and CDR2: LNHDA, SQIVND (reference sequence).

This rearrangement joins TRBV19 to TRBJ1-5; the match to TRBD1 covers 12 bases. What was sequenced was peripheral blood. The sequence was obtained from an older man with acute or convalescent COVID-19. Here the CDR3 reads CASKTGTGGEQPQHF. CDR3 DNA sequence: TGTGCCAGTAAGACCGGGACAGGGGGCGAACAGCCCCAGCATTTT.